This T cell receptor (beta chain) was captured by sequencing in a study of cytomegalovirus exposure and HLA in healthy donors. Germline CDR1 is MDHEN and CDR2 is SYDVKM. This CDR3 has 10 amino acids. Trimming left V 6 bases short and J 5 bases short, with 2 bases between. This clone was seen only once. Its specificity is unknown. General study points: Researchers reportedly found TCR beta sequences accurately predicted most subjects' HLA-A and HLA-B alleles.

PCR used 60 Vbeta primers and 13 Jbeta primers. Clones were sequenced by immunoSEQ multiplex PCR, and TCRdb holds only the in-frame ones, with some missing. The sample includes 120,000 to 150,000 clones, around 75% of them seen just once. The rearrangement joins TRBV28 to TRBJ2-1; D is uncertain. The clonotype comes from a man aged 35 to 55 in good health and CMV-seronegative. The sample was PBMCs. CDR3 DNA: TGTGCCAGCAGCAACAATGAGCAGTTCTTC. This codes for CASSNNEQFF. The full variable domain, rest sourced from reference TRBV28 and TRBJ2-1, is DVKVTQSSRYLVKRTGEKVFLECVQDMDHENMFWYRQDPGLGLRLIYFSYDVKMKEKGDIPEGYSVSREKKERFSLILESASTNQTSMYLCASSNNEQFFGPGTRLTVL.